The 7 T cell receptor beta chains in this list originate from one sample, sequenced in a study of blood T cell repertoires in COVID-19. Data came from immunoSEQ multiplex PCR; TCRdb stores just in-frame clones and leaves some out. The repertoire holds about 150,000 clones, about 85% seen once, with 0.63% in the top ten. Sequenced input: peripheral blood. The receptor source for this set is a man aged 55-75 years with COVID-19, enrolled during active disease.

V and J are TRBV4-3 and TRBJ1-4, with TRBD1 identical over 8 bases. CDR3 length: 19 amino acids. Trimming at V came to 0 bases and at J to 0 bases, leaving 9 bases not matched to a gene. Germline CDR1 reads LGHNA; CDR2 reads YSLEER. The CDR3 DNA reads TGCGCCAGCAGCCAAGATCGGCGTGACAGGGGAGCAACTAATGAAAAACTGTTTTTT. This encodes CASSQDRRDRGATNEKLFF.

This clone occurred a few times. This chain links TRBV15 with TRBJ2-1, with D maybe TRBD1 (6 bases). This CDR3 is 12 amino acids long. V was shortened by 7 bases and J by 6 bases, with 10 bases between the two germline ends. Germline lookup yields CDR1 LNHNV and CDR2 YYDKDF (reference sequence). The CDR3: CATKDSTNEQFF. The DNA of the CDR3 is TGTGCCACCAAGGACAGCACCAATGAGCAGTTCTTC.

J is TRBJ1-2 and V is TRBV24-1; TRBD1 is a possible D gene (5 bases). This CDR3 spans 13 amino acids. Trimming took off 6 bases at V and 2 bases at J, with 9 bases between the two ends. Germline lookup yields CDR1 KGHDR and CDR2 SFDVKD. The DNA of the CDR3 is TGTGCCACCAGTCCCCCAGGGAACTATGGCTACACCTTC. Residues: CATSPPGNYGYTF.

The V gene is TRBV11-3, the J gene TRBJ2-5; 13 positions match TRBD2. Germline-derived CDR1 and CDR2 are SGHNT and YENEEA. This CDR3 region has 19 residues. Losses at the gene ends were 0 bases for V and 5 bases for J; bases not matched to a gene: 12. The DNA for the CDR3 is TGTGCCAGCAGCTTAGAAGGATGGGGGACTAGCGGGACTTGGGAGACCCAGTACTTC. Translated: CASSLEGWGTSGTWETQYF. Full variable domain (outside the CDR3, taken from reference TRBV11-3 and TRBJ2-5): EAGVVQSPRYKIIEKKQPVAFWCNPISGHNTLYWYLQNLGQGPELLIRYENEEAVDDSQLPKDRFSAERLKGVDSTLKIQPAELGDSAVYLCASSLEGWGTSGTWETQYFGPGTRLLVL.

This rearrangement joins TRBV7-2 to TRBJ2-6; D is possibly TRBD1 (6 bases). Germline assignment: CDR1 SGHTA and CDR2 FQGNSA. This CDR3 is built from 17 residues. The germline V and J ends were trimmed by 5 bases and 4 bases, with 18 bases remaining between them. DNA for the CDR3: TGTGCCAGCAGCCTAGGTCTGGGGGCTTCAGGGGCCAACGTCCTGACTTTC. It translates to CASSLGLGASGANVLTF. The whole variable domain, filled in from reference TRBV7-2 and TRBJ2-6, reads GAGVSQSPSNKVTEKGKDVELRCDPISGHTALYWYRQSLGQGLEFLIYFQGNSAPDKSGLPSDRFSAERTGGSVSTLTIQRTQQEDSAVYLCASSLGLGASGANVLTFGAGSRLTVL.

This rearrangement joins TRBV27 to TRBJ1-3; unclear D gene. Germline lookup yields CDR1 MNHEY and CDR2 SMNVEV (reference sequence). V was clipped by 5 bases and J by 0 bases, with 8 bases between them. CDR3 length: 14 residues. The CDR3 DNA reads TGTGCCAGCAGTGAACGGGGCTCTGGAAACACCATATATTTT. Translation: CASSERGSGNTIYF.

The CDR3 DNA follows: TGTGCCAGCAGACTAACAGGAGTCTCTGGAAACACCATATATTTT. Translating it yields CASRLTGVSGNTIYF. V usage is TRBV11-2 and J usage is TRBJ1-3; a possible D gene is TRBD1 (5 bases). The germline gives CDR1 SGHAT, CDR2 FQNNGV. The CDR3 contains 15 residues. The germline V and J ends were trimmed by 6 bases and 0 bases, with 12 bases remaining between them.